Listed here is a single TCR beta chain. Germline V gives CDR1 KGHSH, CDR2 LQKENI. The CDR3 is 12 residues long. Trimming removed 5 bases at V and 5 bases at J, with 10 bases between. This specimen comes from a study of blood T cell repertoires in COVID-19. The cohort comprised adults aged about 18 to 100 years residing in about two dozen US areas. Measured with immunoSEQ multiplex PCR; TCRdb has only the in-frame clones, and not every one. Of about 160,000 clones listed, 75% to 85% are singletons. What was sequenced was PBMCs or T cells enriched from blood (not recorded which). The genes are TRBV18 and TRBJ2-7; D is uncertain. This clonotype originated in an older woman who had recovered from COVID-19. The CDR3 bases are TGTGCCAGCTCAAGCCGGGTTGACGAGCAGTACTTC. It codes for CASSSRVDEQYF.